This T cell receptor (beta chain) is drawn from a study of T cells in Graves' hyperthyroidism and ophthalmopathy. Study conclusions and caveats: Most expanded thyroid clonotypes above 0.001 recurred in blood.

The CDR3 has 12 residues. The germline V gene encodes CDR1 KGHDR and CDR2 SFDVKD. Trimming took off 6 bases at V and 5 bases at J, with 9 bases between the two ends. Amplification of TCR beta CDR3 regions used RNA as the template. With the HTBI primer set, the TCR CDR3 went through a first round of RT-PCR. MiXCR was run by TCRdb on the multiplex PCR reads, yielding one entry per CDR3 protein. Seen here are 480,000 or so distinct CDR3 sequences, roughly an eighth observed once, and the top ten hold about a sixth. This clonotype was seen many times. Its antigen remains unidentified. Diagnoses rested on clinical symptoms, serum thyroxine and TRAb, thyroid ultrasound and orbital computed tomography.

The V and J genes are TRBV24-1 and TRBJ1-2, with D possibly matching TRBD1 (6 bases). Sequenced input: blood. The receptor's source is a woman aged 18-35 years with Graves' hyperthyroidism. The CDR3 bases are TGTGCCACCAGTCCCCAGGGGTATGGCTACACCTTC. Translation gives CATSPQGYGYTF.